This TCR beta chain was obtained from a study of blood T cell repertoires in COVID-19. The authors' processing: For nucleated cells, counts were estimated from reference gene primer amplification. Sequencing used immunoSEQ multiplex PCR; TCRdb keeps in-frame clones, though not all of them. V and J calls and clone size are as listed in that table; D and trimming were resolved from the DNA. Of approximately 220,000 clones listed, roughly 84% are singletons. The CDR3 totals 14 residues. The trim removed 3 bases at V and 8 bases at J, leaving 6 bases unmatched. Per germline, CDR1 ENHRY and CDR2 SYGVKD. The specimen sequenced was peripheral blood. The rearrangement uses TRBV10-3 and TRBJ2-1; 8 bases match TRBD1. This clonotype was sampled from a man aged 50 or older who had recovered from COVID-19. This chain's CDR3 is CAISELDRVDEQFF. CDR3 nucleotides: TGTGCCATCAGTGAACTGGACAGGGTTGATGAGCAGTTCTTC.